This entry lists 27 T cell receptor beta chains sequenced from one sample in a study of Graves' ophthalmopathy and Graves' hyperthyroidism. Researchers took RNA transcripts and amplified TCR beta CDR3 regions from them. First-round RT-PCR relied on HTBI primers, and a second-round multiplex PCR came next. Each CDR3 protein gets one entry after TCRdb re-called the multiplex PCR reads with MiXCR. The data contain a few hundred thousand distinct CDR3 sequences, about 17% of them singletons. Material for sequencing was peripheral blood. Receptors originate from an adult woman with stable Graves' hyperthyroidism.

This clonotype occurred many times. The V gene is TRBV27, the J gene TRBJ1-1; 7 positions match TRBD1. The CDR3 is 14 amino acids. CDR1 is MNHEY, CDR2 SMNVEV, per germline (reference sequence). V shed 6 bases and J 4 bases; nucleotides not matched to a gene: 8. The CDR3 here is CASSRRRDSTEAFF. CDR3 nucleotides: TGTGCCAGCAGCCGAAGACGGGACAGCACTGAAGCTTTCTTT.

This clonotype was observed at least ten times. V usage is TRBV7-3 and J usage is TRBJ2-7; D ambiguous. CDR1 is SGHTA, CDR2 FQGTGA, per germline. The CDR3 consists of 13 residues. Trimming left V 5 bases short and J 7 bases short, with 15 bases between. The CDR3 DNA is TGTGCCAGCAGCCCCAGACGCGCCGGGGAGCAGTACTTC. The encoded protein is CASSPRRAGEQYF.

This clonotype was counted ten times or more. V and J are TRBV7-3 and TRBJ2-5, with 7 bases matching TRBD2. Germline values: CDR1 SGHTA, CDR2 FQGTGA. The length of the CDR3 is 14 residues. V was pared by 5 bases and J by 5 bases, with 8 bases of the junction left unmatched. The CDR3 sequence: CASSPTSRSETQYF. The DNA for the CDR3 is TGTGCCAGCAGCCCGACTAGCAGGAGTGAGACCCAGTACTTC.

This clonotype was counted at least ten times. The chain uses TRBV30 and TRBJ2-5, with D possibly matching TRBD2 (5 bases). CDR3 size: 15 residues. The V and J ends lost 3 bases and 2 bases respectively, with 16 bases between them. The V gene's germline CDR1 is GTSNPN and CDR2 SVGIG (reference sequence). CDR3 sequence: CAWSETGLLQETQYF. As DNA, the CDR3 is TGTGCCTGGAGCGAAACCGGACTCCTGCAAGAGACCCAGTACTTC.

Here the CDR3 DNA reads TGTGCCAGCAGTCCAGGGACAGGGAAGGCTGAAGCTTTCTTT. It yields the protein CASSPGTGKAEAFF. The chain is built from TRBV12-3 or TRBV12-4 and TRBJ1-1, with 9 bases matching TRBD1. V was clipped by 5 bases and J by 6 bases; unmatched bases: 7. The length of the CDR3 is 14 residues.

The chain combines TRBV29-1 with TRBJ1-1, with D perhaps matching TRBD1 (6 bases). This CDR3 contains 14 residues. Germline V gene data show CDR1 as SQVTM and CDR2 as ANQGSEA. V lost 3 bases, J lost 2 bases, and 13 bases lay in between. CDR3 residues: CSVEAPGANTEAFF. In DNA form, the CDR3 reads TGCAGCGTTGAGGCCCCGGGGGCCAACACTGAAGCTTTCTTT.

In its sample, this clonotype was seen many times. CDR3 in amino acids: CASNVYRVDSEQYF. The CDR3, as DNA: TGTGCCAGCAACGTCTACAGGGTTGATTCCGAGCAGTACTTC. The chain joins TRBV6-1 to TRBJ2-7, with a weak D call TRBD1 (6 bases). The germline V and J ends were trimmed by 7 bases and 6 bases, with 19 bases remaining between them. The CDR3 has 14 residues. From germline, CDR1 is MNHNS and CDR2 SASEGT.

This clonotype appeared many times. This rearrangement joins TRBV2 to TRBJ1-6; D is possibly TRBD1 (6 bases). Trimming took 6 bases from V and 5 from J, leaving 8 bases between them. Germline V gene lookup returns CDR1 SNHLY and CDR2 FYNNEI. CDR3 size: 13 residues. CDR3 nucleotide sequence: TGTGCCAGCAGGGACAGTAATAATTCACCCCTCCACTTT. Its translation is CASRDSNNSPLHF.

This clonotype came up many times. J is TRBJ2-7 and V is TRBV29-1, with D possibly TRBD1 on 5 matching bases. V was cut by 4 bases and J by 5 bases, with 9 bases left in between. The CDR3 length is 11 residues. CDR1 and CDR2 (germline): SQVTM, ANQGSEA. For the CDR3, the DNA is TGCAGCGTTGTCAGGGCGAACGAGCAGTACTTC. It codes for CSVVRANEQYF.

In its sample, this clonotype was seen many times. At one boundary the junction diverges from the germline segment, which might be a read error. The chain is built from TRBV28 and TRBJ2-7; TRBD2 matches at 8 bases. CDR1 is MDHEN, CDR2 SYDVKM, per germline. The CDR3 runs 15 residues. CDR3 coding DNA: TGTGCCAGTAGTTTACCCGGGGGACTAGTCTCCGAGCAGTACTTC. Translating it yields CASSLPGGLVSEQYF.

In its sample, this clonotype was seen many times. At one end the junction does not follow the germline gene, possibly because of a read error. The V call is TRBV28, the J call TRBJ2-4, with 8 positions matching TRBD2. The CDR3 covers 17 residues. Germline-derived CDR1 and CDR2 are MDHEN and SYDVKM. CDR3 in amino acids: CASSLRFSGKVKNIKYF. The CDR3, as DNA: TGTGCCAGCAGTTTACGATTTAGCGGGAAGGTCAAAAACATTAAGTACTTC. Complete variable domain (other parts from reference TRBV28 and TRBJ2-4): DVKVTQSSRYLVKRTGEKVFLECVQDMDHENMFWYRQDPGLGLRLIYFSYDVKMKEKGDIPEGYSVSREKKERFSLILESASTNQTSMYLCASSLRFSGKVKNIKYFGAGTRLSVL.

This clonotype was seen ten or more times. V gene TRBV20-1 combines with J gene TRBJ2-7; the D is unclear. Germline values: CDR1 DFQATT, CDR2 SNEGSKA (reference sequence). This CDR3 is 12 amino acids long. Written as DNA, the CDR3 is TGCAGCCTTGCGGCACCCCCCTACGAGCAGTACTTC. Protein: CSLAAPPYEQYF.

As concerns this clonotype: As the CDR3 is not closed by the conserved phenylalanine or tryptophan, this likely results from a read error. No DNA is shown, since the ends of the CDR3 on it are uncertain; the CDR3 is the one TCRdb lists. This chain uses TRBV28 with TRBJ2-7; TRBD2, the table's D call, was not compared with the DNA. Counting both end residues, the CDR3 totals 11 amino acids. From germline, CDR1 is MDHEN and CDR2 SYDVKM. CDR3 in amino acids: CASSSTTGISL.

The chain couples TRBV6-5 to TRBJ1-1; no definite D call. Germline CDR1 MNHEY, CDR2 SVGAGI. The V and J ends lost 1 base and 2 bases respectively, with 8 bases between them. CDR3 length: 14 amino acids. CDR3 sequence: CASSYLNANTEAFF. In nucleotides, the CDR3 is TGTGCCAGCAGTTACTTGAACGCAAACACTGAAGCTTTCTTT.

In this sample, this clonotype turned up many times. The chain joins TRBV30 to TRBJ2-5; TRBD1 is a possible D gene (5 bases). The length of the CDR3 is 12 residues. Looked up from germline, CDR1 is GTSNPN and CDR2 is SVGIG (reference sequence). The V end lost 8 bases, the J end lost 4 bases, and 14 bases lay between the germline ends. The CDR3 region is CAKQEKGETQYF. DNA for the CDR3: TGTGCCAAACAGGAGAAGGGAGAGACCCAGTACTTC.

Of note for this clonotype: A much larger clone is a single base away; this may be a read error. V usage is TRBV27 and J usage is TRBJ2-4, with 14 nucleotides matching TRBD2. CDR3 length: 18 amino acids. Germline V gene data show CDR1 as MNHEY and CDR2 as SMNVEV (reference sequence). The CDR3 here is CASSRLAGGGGANNIQYF. The CDR3 nucleotides are TGTGCCAGCAGTCGACTAGCGGGAGGGGGTGGGGCCAATAACATTCAGTACTTC.

The chain recombines TRBV15 with TRBJ2-5, with D unclear. Looked up from germline, CDR1 is LNHNV and CDR2 is YYDKDF (reference sequence). V shed 4 bases and J shed 5 bases, with 8 bases lying between them. The CDR3 is 12 residues long. CDR3 residues: CATSNPAETQYF. The CDR3 DNA reads TGTGCCACCAGCAACCCCGCGGAGACCCAGTACTTC.

This clonotype showed up many times. The chain links TRBV28 to TRBJ2-4, with 9 bases identical to TRBD2. This CDR3 region has 16 residues. Germline CDR1 and CDR2: MDHEN and SYDVKM. The ends lost 5 bases at V and 6 bases at J; junction bases unmatched: 11. The CDR3, as DNA: TGTGCCAGCAGTCCACTTAGCGGGAGTATGGGAAACATTCAGTACTTC. Its translation is CASSPLSGSMGNIQYF.

This clonotype was seen more than once but under ten times. This chain links TRBV19 with TRBJ2-4; no clear D. CDR1 and CDR2 (germline): LNHDA, SQIVND (reference sequence). V dropped 0 bases and J dropped 3 bases, with 9 bases sitting between them. CDR3 size: 15 residues. This chain's CDR3 is CASSIEGYGKNIQYF. As DNA, the CDR3 is TGTGCCAGTAGTATAGAAGGGTACGGCAAAAACATTCAGTACTTC.

This clonotype has at least ten counts. The chain combines TRBV7-3 with TRBJ2-6; D is ambiguous. CDR3 length: 16 residues. Germline assignment: CDR1 SGHTA and CDR2 FQGTGA. Trimming took off 0 bases at V and 2 bases at J, with 8 bases between the two ends. CDR3: CASSLTFRAGANVLTF. CDR3 coding DNA: TGTGCCAGCAGCTTAACGTTCCGGGCTGGGGCCAACGTCCTGACTTTC.

At least ten counts were recorded for this clonotype. The V and J genes are TRBV7-2 and TRBJ1-1, with D hard to call. The CDR3 contains 11 residues. Germline V gene sequence: CDR1 SGHTA, CDR2 FQGNSA. V was cut by 2 bases and J by 6 bases, with 4 bases left in between. CDR3 protein: CASSLTSEAFF. The DNA for the CDR3 is TGTGCCAGCAGCTTAACCTCTGAAGCTTTCTTT.

The sample holds a few counts of this clonotype. This may arise from a read error, as a much more abundant clone is one base away. The J gene is TRBJ2-5, the V gene TRBV29-1; TRBD2 matches at 7 bases. The germline gives CDR1 SQVTM, CDR2 ANQGSEA. The CDR3 loop spans 14 amino acids. For the CDR3, the DNA is TGCAGCGTTGAATCTGGCGGGAGCGAAGAGACCAAGTACTTC. Translated: CSVESGGSEETKYF.

Ten or more counts support this clonotype. The chain couples TRBV7-8 to TRBJ1-5; D is possibly TRBD1 (6 bases). The germline V and J ends were trimmed by 1 base and 6 bases, with 13 bases remaining between them. This CDR3 has 15 amino acids. Per germline, CDR1 SGHVS and CDR2 FQNEAQ. As DNA, the CDR3 is TGTGCCAGCAGCTTAGATCAGGGGTGGGTTCAGCCCCAGCATTTT. It specifies CASSLDQGWVQPQHF.

This clonotype was found once. This chain connects TRBV12-3 or TRBV12-4 to TRBJ2-7, with 8 positions matching TRBD1. J lost 3 bases, V lost 2 bases, and 3 bases had no gene match. The CDR3 contains 14 residues. The CDR3 is CASSLYGTGYEQYF. The DNA for the CDR3 is TGTGCCAGCAGTTTATACGGGACAGGCTACGAGCAGTACTTC.

For this clonotype: This may come from a read error, since a much larger clone is one base off. The chain employs TRBV5-5 and TRBJ2-7; D perhaps matches TRBD1 (5 bases). V was shortened by 0 bases and J by 2 bases, with 15 bases between the two germline ends. Germline CDR1 and CDR2: SGHKS and YYEKEE (reference sequence). The CDR3 is made up of 16 amino acids. The CDR3 coding sequence is TGTGCCAGCAGCTTGGTCTCAGGGTCCATGCCCTACGAGCAGTACTTC. Protein product: CASSLVSGSMPYEQYF.

At least ten counts were recorded for this clonotype. The chain couples TRBV12-3 or TRBV12-4 to TRBJ2-7; 7 nucleotides match TRBD1. V lost 8 bases and J lost 3; bases outside the gene matches: 1. The CDR3 covers 11 residues. CDR3 loop: CASRTGYEQYF. The CDR3 coding sequence is TGTGCCAGCCGGACAGGCTACGAGCAGTACTTC.

This clonotype showed up just a few times. The chain joins TRBV11-2 to TRBJ1-5; 7 nucleotides match TRBD1. J lost 11 bases, V lost 0 bases, and 7 bases had no gene match. The CDR3 is made up of 14 amino acids. Germline values: CDR1 SGHAT, CDR2 FQNNGV. CDR3 protein: CASSLDQDRVTQHF. CDR3 coding DNA: TGTGCCAGCAGCTTAGATCAAGACAGGGTGACCCAGCATTTT.